The 21 T cell receptor beta chains given below trace back to one sample, sequenced in a study of CD8+CD57+ T cells in acquired aplastic anemia. Profiles of TCR beta VDJ and CDR3 were generated from a genomic DNA template. TCRdb independently ran MiXCR on the reads; one entry per CDR3 protein. The sample shows 150,000 to 200,000 distinct CDR3 sequences, more than 60% of them seen only once. Patients who underwent sequencing had shown CD8+CD57+ cell expansion by flow cytometry. The material sequenced was sorted CD4+, CD8+, or CD8+CD57+ T cells (not recorded which) from PBMCs. The receptors shown here come from a human donor with aplastic anemia.

The chain has TRBV9 and TRBJ2-7; D is unresolved. Deletions cut 4 bases from V and 4 bases from J, with 12 bases between. This CDR3 is built from 13 residues. Looked up from germline, CDR1 is SGDLS and CDR2 is YYNGEE. Here the CDR3 reads CASSTTPDYEQYF. The CDR3 coding sequence is TGTGCCAGCAGCACGACACCTGATTACGAGCAGTACTTC.

CDR3 residues: CASSGGGGRGTEAFF. DNA of the CDR3: TGTGCCAGCAGTGGGGGCGGGGGCCGGGGAACTGAAGCTTTCTTT. V is TRBV9 and J is TRBJ1-1; perhaps TRBD1 as D (6 bases). CDR3 length equals 15 residues. Per the germline V gene, CDR1 is SGDLS and CDR2 is YYNGEE. The ends were cut back, 5 bases at V and 5 bases at J, with 19 bases in the middle.

The chain joins TRBV7-9 to TRBJ1-2, with D maybe TRBD1 (6 bases). The V gene's germline CDR1 is SEHNR and CDR2 FQNEAQ (reference sequence). V was pared by 3 bases and J by 8 bases, with 16 bases between. The CDR3 contains 14 residues. The CDR3 loop reads CASSFGGALRGYTF. CDR3 DNA sequence: TGTGCCAGCAGCTTCGGGGGGGCGCTTCGCGGCTACACCTTC.

About this clonotype itself: A read error may produce the germline difference seen at one junction end. The J gene is TRBJ1-1, the V gene TRBV7-2; D is ambiguous. The germline V gene encodes CDR1 SGHTA and CDR2 FQGNSA. This CDR3 region has 14 residues. The DNA of the CDR3 is TGTGCCAGCAGCTTCACGAGCCAGAACACTAAAGCTTTCTTT. This translates into CASSFTSQNTKAFF.

The gene calls are TRBV2 and TRBJ1-3; 8 bases are a match to TRBD1. After removal of 7 bases from V and 2 bases from J, the junction contained 4 bases not matched to a gene. Germline V CDR1 and CDR2: SNHLY, FYNNEI. This CDR3 has 14 amino acids. The CDR3 nucleotides read TGTGCCAGCACCACGGACAGGGCTGGAAACACCATATATTTT. This gives the protein CASTTDRAGNTIYF.

This chain uses TRBV7-9 with TRBJ2-7, with unresolved D. Trimming stripped 2 bases from V and 3 bases from J, with 8 bases between. CDR1 is SEHNR, CDR2 FQNEAQ, per germline (reference sequence). CDR3 size: 13 residues. CDR3 nucleotide sequence: TGTGCCAGCAGCTTATCTTGGGACTACGAGCAGTACTTC. It is translated as CASSLSWDYEQYF.

This chain uses TRBV20-1 with TRBJ2-6, with 7 bases matching TRBD1. The CDR3 runs 16 residues. The V gene end was trimmed by 5 bases and the J gene end by 2 bases; junction bases not matched to a gene: 9. Germline V gene data show CDR1 as DFQATT and CDR2 as SNEGSKA (reference sequence). CDR3 residues: CSAHRQGVAGANVLTF. In nucleotides, the CDR3 is TGCAGTGCTCACCGGCAGGGGGTAGCTGGGGCCAACGTCCTGACTTTC.

This clonotype was seen once. This sequence joins TRBV19 and TRBJ2-7, with a tentative D call TRBD2 (5 bases). The V gene's germline CDR1 is LNHDA and CDR2 SQIVND (reference sequence). This CDR3 is 13 amino acids long. V lost 5 bases to trimming and J lost 5 bases, with 13 bases between them. CDR3 DNA: TGTGCCAGTAGTTCGGACTCCCAAAACGAGCAGTACTTC. Amino acid sequence: CASSSDSQNEQYF.

The chain employs TRBV7-3 and TRBJ1-2; D might be TRBD1 (5 bases). The CDR3 is 13 residues long. Trimming left V 2 bases short and J 6 bases short, with 10 bases between. The germline V gene has CDR1 SGHTA and CDR2 FQGTGA. DNA of the CDR3: TGTGCCAGCAGCTTAGGACAAGTCCATGGCTACACCTTC. Translating gives CASSLGQVHGYTF.

This clonotype has more than one count but fewer than ten. The CDR3 loop reads CASIQGSPRRQYF. CDR3 coding DNA: TGTGCCAGTATACAGGGGAGTCCCCGTCGGCAGTACTTC. The V and J genes are TRBV19 and TRBJ2-7, with TRBD1 matching 7 bases. Germline V lookup: CDR1 LNHDA, CDR2 SQIVND (reference sequence). J was trimmed by 9 bases and V by 7 bases; bases with no gene match: 12. This CDR3 region has 13 residues.

This clonotype was observed many times. The genes are TRBV5-1 and TRBJ2-7; D perhaps matches TRBD1 (5 bases). Germline V gene lookup returns CDR1 SGHRS and CDR2 YFSETQ. The CDR3 totals 15 residues. V was cut by 0 bases and J by 6 bases, with 16 bases left in between. The CDR3 loop is CASSLEHLRGGEQYF. DNA of the CDR3: TGCGCCAGCAGCTTGGAGCACCTAAGGGGTGGCGAGCAGTACTTC.

This clonotype was counted many times. J is TRBJ1-5 and V is TRBV11-2; no clear D gene. Germline V gene lookup returns CDR1 SGHAT and CDR2 FQNNGV. The CDR3 contains 16 residues. The V end was cut by 1 base, the J end by 2 bases, with 12 bases between. The CDR3 sequence: CASSLGGGSGNQPQHF. DNA for the CDR3: TGTGCCAGCAGCTTAGGCGGCGGCTCAGGCAATCAGCCCCAGCATTTT. Full variable domain (rest looked up from reference TRBV11-2 and TRBJ1-5): EAGVAQSPRYKIIEKRQSVAFWCNPISGHATLYWYQQILGQGPKLLIQFQNNGVVDDSQLPKDRFSAERLKGVDSTLKIQPAKLEDSAVYLCASSLGGGSGNQPQHFGDGTRLSIL.

The rearrangement joins TRBV5-1 to TRBJ2-1; 9 nucleotides line up with TRBD2. Germline-derived CDR1 and CDR2 are SGHRS and YFSETQ. The trim removed 5 bases at V and 0 bases at J, leaving 6 bases unmatched. CDR3 length: 16 residues. The CDR3 sequence is CASSRGLASSYNEQFF. Written as DNA, the CDR3 is TGCGCCAGCAGTAGGGGACTAGCAAGCTCCTACAATGAGCAGTTCTTC. Using reference TRBV5-1 and TRBJ2-1 for the parts outside the CDR3, the full variable domain is KAGVTQTPRYLIKTRGQQVTLSCSPISGHRSVSWYQQTPGQGLQFLFEYFSETQRNKGNFPGRFSGRQFSNSRSEMNVSTLELGDSALYLCASSRGLASSYNEQFFGPGTRLTVL.

This clonotype has only one observation. The genes are TRBV24-1 and TRBJ2-7; D tentatively reads TRBD1 or TRBD2 (5 bases each). The CDR3 loop spans 14 amino acids. Germline V gene data show CDR1 as KGHDR and CDR2 as SFDVKD. The V and J ends lost 7 bases and 3 bases respectively, with 15 bases between them. CDR3 sequence (DNA): TGTGCCACCAGCTCCGGGGCGCCCAACTACGAGCAGTACTTC. Translation gives CATSSGAPNYEQYF.

This clonotype was seen at least ten times. The CDR3 is CAWSTGTGYEQYF. The CDR3 DNA reads as TGTGCCTGGAGTACCGGGACAGGGTACGAGCAGTACTTC. The genes are TRBV30 and TRBJ2-7; 9 positions agree with TRBD1. CDR3 length equals 13 residues. CDR1 and CDR2 from the germline V gene are GTSNPN and SVGIG (reference sequence). Trimming cost V 2 bases and J 4 bases; bases outside gene matches: 3.

The chain uses TRBV7-8 and TRBJ2-5; D not certain. The V end was cut by 5 bases, the J end by 4 bases, with 17 bases between. The CDR3 length is 15 residues. Germline CDR1 is SGHVS and CDR2 is FQNEAQ. The CDR3 loop reads CASSVRWVERETQYF. As DNA, the CDR3 is TGTGCCAGCAGCGTCCGGTGGGTTGAGCGAGAGACCCAGTACTTC.

V and J are TRBV7-9 and TRBJ2-1, with 10 nucleotides matching TRBD2. Germline CDR1 is SEHNR and CDR2 is FQNEAQ (reference sequence). The CDR3 is 17 amino acids. After removal of 5 bases from V and 8 bases from J, the junction contained 15 bases not matched to a gene. The CDR3 loop is CASSPLAPGTSEDEQFF. The CDR3 DNA reads TGTGCCAGCAGCCCTTTGGCCCCCGGGACTAGCGAGGATGAGCAGTTCTTC.

V is TRBV10-3 and J is TRBJ2-7, with D perhaps TRBD1 or TRBD2 (5 bases each). Germline CDR1 is ENHRY and CDR2 is SYGVKD. V was pared by 4 bases and J by 2 bases, with 15 bases between. This CDR3 is built from 15 residues. Here the CDR3 reads CAISGFEGPTYEQYF. DNA of the CDR3: TGTGCCATCAGTGGGTTCGAGGGGCCGACCTACGAGCAGTACTTC.

This chain joins TRBV2 and TRBJ1-1, with D perhaps TRBD1 (5 bases). The CDR3 loop spans 18 amino acids. Trimming shortened V by 8 bases and J by 5 bases, and 30 bases separated the two germline ends. Germline values: CDR1 SNHLY, CDR2 FYNNEI. The CDR3 sequence is CASLTGRRRLGGDTEAFF. Here the CDR3 DNA reads TGTGCCAGCCTGACCGGCCGGCGGCGGTTGGGGGGGGATACTGAAGCTTTCTTT.

V gene TRBV2 combines with J gene TRBJ2-7; D perhaps matches TRBD1 (6 bases). There are 16 residues in the CDR3. Germline loops: CDR1 SNHLY, CDR2 FYNNEI. Trimming stripped 8 bases from V and 4 bases from J, with 24 bases between. The CDR3 DNA follows: TGTGCCAGCGGAACCATCGATCGGACAGAAGATTACGAGCAGTACTTC. This codes for CASGTIDRTEDYEQYF.

The rearrangement uses TRBV29-1 and TRBJ2-6; no reliable D call. Trimming pared 4 bases from V and 3 bases from J, leaving 1 base between. The CDR3 has 11 residues. Germline CDR1 reads SQVTM; CDR2 reads ANQGSEA. CDR3 loop: CSVVGANVLTF. CDR3 in DNA: TGCAGCGTTGTTGGGGCCAACGTCCTGACTTTC.